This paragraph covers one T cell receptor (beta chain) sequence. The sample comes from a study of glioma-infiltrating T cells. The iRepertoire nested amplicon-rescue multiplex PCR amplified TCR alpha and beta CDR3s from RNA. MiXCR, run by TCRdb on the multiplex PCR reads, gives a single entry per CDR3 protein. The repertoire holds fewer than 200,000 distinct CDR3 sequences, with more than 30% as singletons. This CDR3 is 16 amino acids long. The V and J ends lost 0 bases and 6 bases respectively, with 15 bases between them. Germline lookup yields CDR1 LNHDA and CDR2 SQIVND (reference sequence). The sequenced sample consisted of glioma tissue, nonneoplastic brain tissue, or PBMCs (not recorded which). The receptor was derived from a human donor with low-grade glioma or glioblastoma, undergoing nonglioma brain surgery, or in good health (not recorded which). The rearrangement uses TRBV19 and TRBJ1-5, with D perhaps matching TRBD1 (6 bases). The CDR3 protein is CASSIDSGTRFQPQHF. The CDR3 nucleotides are TGTGCCAGTAGTATAGACTCCGGGACAAGGTTTCAGCCCCAGCATTTT.